This T cell receptor (beta chain) is from a study of shared clonotypes between healthy human individuals. V lost 1 base, J lost 7 bases, and 7 bases stayed unmatched. The germline gives CDR1 SGHAT, CDR2 FQNNGV. CDR3 length: 15 amino acids. The data were produced by immunoSEQ multiplex PCR, yet TCRdb's version contains in-frame clones alone and is incomplete. This sample has 2 million to 2.5 million clones, with around 95% found just once. Nashville, Tennessee was home to all donors, each a Caucasian adult. The sample consisted of naive CD4+ T cells sorted from blood. The sample's subset: CD45RA+ positively selected. This TCR was sampled from a young man in good health. The chain combines TRBV11-2 with TRBJ2-7; 10 bases fit TRBD1. As DNA, the CDR3 is TGTGCCAGCAGCTTAGTAGTGGGGACAGGGGTTGAGCAGTACTTC. This codes for CASSLVVGTGVEQYF.